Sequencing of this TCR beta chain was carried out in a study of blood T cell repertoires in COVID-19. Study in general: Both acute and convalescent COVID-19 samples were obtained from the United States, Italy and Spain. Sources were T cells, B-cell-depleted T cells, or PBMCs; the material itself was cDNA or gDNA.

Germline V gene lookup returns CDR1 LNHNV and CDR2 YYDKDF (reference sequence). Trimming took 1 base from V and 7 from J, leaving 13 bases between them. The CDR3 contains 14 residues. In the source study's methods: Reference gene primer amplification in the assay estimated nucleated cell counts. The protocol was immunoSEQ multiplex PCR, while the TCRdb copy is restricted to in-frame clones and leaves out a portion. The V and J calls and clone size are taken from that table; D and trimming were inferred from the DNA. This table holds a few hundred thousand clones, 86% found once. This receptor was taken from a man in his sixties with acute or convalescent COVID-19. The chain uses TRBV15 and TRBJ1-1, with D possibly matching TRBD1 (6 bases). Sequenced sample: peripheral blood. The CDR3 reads CATSRVTGFSEAFF. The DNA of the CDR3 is TGTGCCACCAGCAGAGTTACAGGGTTTAGTGAAGCTTTCTTT.